These T cell receptor beta chains were read from a single sample in a study of blood T cell repertoires in COVID-19. Only in-frame clones appear in the TCRdb table, and some are missing; sequencing was by immunoSEQ multiplex PCR. Of 81,000 or so clones detected, 92% appear once; the ten largest clones hold roughly 5.9%. Sequencing was performed on peripheral blood. All receptors derive from a woman aged 55-70 years with active COVID-19. Both conserved end residues are part of each CDR3. The order of the fields is clone size, V gene, CDR3 protein. Clone size appears in some rows only: once, few, many, or a class for an expanded clone.

NA | TRBV28 | CASSFPAGQGGSGANVLTF
NA | TRBV7-9 | CASSLGQASTNEKLFF
NA | TRBV21-1 | CASSKAQAVSGNTIYF
NA | TRBV28 | CASSLLQGNSPLHF
NA | TRBV10-3 | CAISRTGRTGELFF
NA | TRBV2 | CASNERELNTEAFF
NA | TRBV7-9 | CASSSMGSGNSYNEQFF
NA | TRBV28 | CASSRPGGLNTEAFF
NA | TRBV7-8 | CASSVMTSGRMYEQYF
NA | TRBV2 | CASSGLAGGLNTGELFF
NA | TRBV2 | CASRDGGETQYF
NA | TRBV18 | CASSPSASGLDTQYF
NA | TRBV10-1 | CASSDRRTSGPGNEQFF
NA | TRBV27 | CASSWLRGGLDTQYF
NA | TRBV28 | CASITHPGGAENTEAFF
NA | TRBV28 | CASTPGSVYGYTF
NA | TRBV9 | CASSVDGSTGELFF
NA | TRBV5-4 | CASSPRTGSTDTQYF
NA | TRBV11-2 | CASSQASGELFF
NA | TRBV19 | CASRGQGTSVTDTQYF
NA | TRBV7-2 | CASSQRSGREEAFF
NA | TRBV7-2 | CASSLEGDRAHTF
NA | TRBV10-3 | CAISDDSNSNQPQHF
NA | TRBV28 | CASSLRAGARGYTF
NA | TRBV3-1/TRBV3-2 | CASSLAGGTVQETQYF
few | TRBV18 | CASSPSDGTGAQYF
few | TRBV28 | CARATGTRTAAYEQYF
once | TRBV25-1 | CASSLVTGTGNYNEQFF
NA | TRBV6-2/TRBV6-3 | CASSYSMGKGVYSPLHF
NA | TRBV28 | CASSILAGGVDEQYF
NA | TRBV7-9 | CASSFDRSTDTQYF
NA | TRBV12-3/TRBV12-4 | CASSPFGEGAFF
NA | TRBV15 | CATSRDLLSSGNTIYF
NA | TRBV9 | CASSRQGGPYSNQPQHF
NA | TRBV7-6 | CASSFGQGGTDTQYF
NA | TRBV18 | CASSPRPDTAGANVLTF
NA | TRBV6-5 | CASRGGGKSSYEQYF
NA | TRBV5-6 | CASSSLAKGETQYF
NA | TRBV25-1 | CASSSGGLSATEAFF